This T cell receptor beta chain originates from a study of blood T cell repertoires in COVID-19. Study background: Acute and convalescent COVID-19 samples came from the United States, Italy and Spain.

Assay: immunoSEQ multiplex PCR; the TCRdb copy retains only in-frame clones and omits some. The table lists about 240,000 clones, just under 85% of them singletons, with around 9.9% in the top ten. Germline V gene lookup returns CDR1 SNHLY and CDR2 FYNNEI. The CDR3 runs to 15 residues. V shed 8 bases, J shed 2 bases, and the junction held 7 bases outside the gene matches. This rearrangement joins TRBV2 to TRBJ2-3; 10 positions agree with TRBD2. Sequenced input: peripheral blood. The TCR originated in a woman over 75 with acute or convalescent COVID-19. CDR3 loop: CASGERGGYTDTQYF. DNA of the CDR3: TGTGCCAGCGGAGAGCGGGGGGGATACACAGATACGCAGTATTTT.